This record covers a single T cell receptor (beta chain). Its specificity is unknown. This specimen belongs to a study of OX40 agonist ivuxolimab in advanced cancers. Study-level points and caveats: Compared with CD4+, CD8+ T cells on average had more expanded clones. In the 0.1 to 3.0 mg/kg range, CD4+ and CD8+ blood T cells had expanded clonally by week 6.

Assay: immunoSEQ multiplex PCR; the TCRdb copy retains only in-frame clones and omits some. Among about 52,000 clones listed, 85% to 95% were seen once. The V gene's germline CDR1 is SGDLS and CDR2 YYNGEE. CDR3 length equals 14 residues. V was shortened by 4 bases and J by 7 bases, with 15 bases between the two germline ends. Peripheral blood came from all dose cohorts at three timepoints. The receptor was derived from an adult with an advanced solid tumor such as melanoma, head and neck, liver or kidney cancer. The starting material was CD4+ or CD8+ T cells sorted from blood, obtained in a trial of the OX40 agonist ivuxolimab. The rearrangement uses TRBV9 and TRBJ2-1; D may be TRBD1 (6 bases). Here the CDR3 DNA reads TGTGCCAGCAGCCCAGGGGTCTCCGGGAATGAGCAGTTCTTC. Translated: CASSPGVSGNEQFF.